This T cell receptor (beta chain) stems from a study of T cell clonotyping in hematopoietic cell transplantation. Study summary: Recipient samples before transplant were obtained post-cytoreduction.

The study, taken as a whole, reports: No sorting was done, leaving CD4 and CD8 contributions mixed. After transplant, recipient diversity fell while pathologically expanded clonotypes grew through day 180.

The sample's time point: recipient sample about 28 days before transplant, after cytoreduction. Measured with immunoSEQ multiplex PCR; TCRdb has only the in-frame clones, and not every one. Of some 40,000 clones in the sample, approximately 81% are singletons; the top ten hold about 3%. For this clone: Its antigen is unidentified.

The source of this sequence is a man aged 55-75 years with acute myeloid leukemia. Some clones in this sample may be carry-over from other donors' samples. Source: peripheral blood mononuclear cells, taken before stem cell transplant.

In DNA, the CDR3 is TGTGCCAGCAGCTTAGGGGGACAGGGTAACTATGGCTACACCTTC. It yields the protein CASSLGGQGNYGYTF. The rearrangement uses TRBV11-2 and TRBJ1-2, with 9 bases identical to TRBD1. CDR3 length equals 15 residues. Looked up from germline, CDR1 is SGHAT and CDR2 is FQNNGV. V shed 1 base and J 1 base; nucleotides not matched to a gene: 1.